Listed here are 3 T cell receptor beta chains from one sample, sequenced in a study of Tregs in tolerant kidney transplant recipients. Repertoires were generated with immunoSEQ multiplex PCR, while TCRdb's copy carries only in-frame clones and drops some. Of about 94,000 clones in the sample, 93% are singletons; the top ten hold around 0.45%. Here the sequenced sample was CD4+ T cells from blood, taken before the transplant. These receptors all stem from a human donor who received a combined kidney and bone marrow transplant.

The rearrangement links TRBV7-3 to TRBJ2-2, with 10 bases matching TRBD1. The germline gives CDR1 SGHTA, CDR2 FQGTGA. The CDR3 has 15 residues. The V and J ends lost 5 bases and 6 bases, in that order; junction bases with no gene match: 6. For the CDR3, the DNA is TGTGCCAGCAGCCGAGACAGGGGGCCGTCCGGGGAGCTGTTTTTT. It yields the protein CASSRDRGPSGELFF.

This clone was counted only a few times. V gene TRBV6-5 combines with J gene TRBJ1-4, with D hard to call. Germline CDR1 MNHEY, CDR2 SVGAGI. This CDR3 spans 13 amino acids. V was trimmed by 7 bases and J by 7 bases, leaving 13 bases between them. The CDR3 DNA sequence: TGTGCCAGCACCCAGAGGATGGGTGAAAAACTGTTTTTT. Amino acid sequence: CASTQRMGEKLFF.

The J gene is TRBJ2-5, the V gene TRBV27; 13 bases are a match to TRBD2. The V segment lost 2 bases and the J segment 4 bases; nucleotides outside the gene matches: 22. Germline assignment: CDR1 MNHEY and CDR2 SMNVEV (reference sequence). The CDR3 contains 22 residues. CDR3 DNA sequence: TGTGCCAGCAGTTTAATACCCCCTGGTGTCGGAACTAGCGGGGGGGCAGGAGAGACCCAGTACTTC. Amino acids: CASSLIPPGVGTSGGAGETQYF.